The source of this T cell receptor (beta chain) is a study of metastatic and nonmetastatic thyroid tumors. In the study overall: For malignant and benign thyroid patients, tumor or nodule tissue and blood were the sources whose repertoires were compared.

There are a few counts of this clone. What it binds is not known. Overall study findings and caveats: Benign nodules were reported to have significantly lower TCR beta diversity than malignant thyroid tumors, in blood and tumor.

There were no patients who had received any treatment before thyroid surgery. Authors' methods: For papillary thyroid cancer, a distant-metastasis classifier was constructed from CDR3 differences observed across clinicopathological groups. TCRdb reprocessed the PCR reads using MiXCR. TCRdb, not the authors, supplied the V and J calls. This sample has about 48,000 clones; around 21% occur once, and the top ten carry approximately 3.9%. Material for sequencing was blood. This clonotype was obtained from a male donor with papillary thyroid cancer or a benign thyroid nodule (not recorded which). Some clones in this sample may be carry-over from other donors' samples.

The CDR3 spells CASSLTPGQGQETQYF. The CDR3 DNA follows: TGTGCCAGCAGTCTCACCCCGGGACAGGGGCAAGAGACCCAGTACTTC. The chain uses TRBV27 and TRBJ2-5; 10 bases are shared with TRBD1. This CDR3 has 16 residues. The V and J ends lost 5 bases and 2 bases, in that order; junction bases with no gene match: 8. CDR1 MNHEY and CDR2 SMNVEV come from the germline V gene (reference sequence).